Presented here are 29 T cell receptor beta chains from one specimen sequenced in a study of Graves' ophthalmopathy and Graves' hyperthyroidism. Amplified material comprised TCR beta CDR3 regions derived from RNA transcripts. Amplification began with first-round RT-PCR using HTBI primers, then second-round multiplex PCR was performed. TCRdb reprocessed the multiplex PCR reads with MiXCR, giving one entry per CDR3 protein. The table has over a million distinct CDR3 sequences, about 36% seen once. The source material was peripheral blood or thyroid tissue (not recorded which). The receptor source for this set is an adult man with Graves' hyperthyroidism.

The rearrangement joins TRBV20-1 to TRBJ1-5; TRBD1 matches at 7 bases. This CDR3 has 14 residues. The J segment lost 5 bases and the V segment lost 5 bases, leaving 9 bases of the junction unmatched. Germline V CDR1 and CDR2: DFQATT, SNEGSKA (reference sequence). Here the CDR3 reads CSAPQGERHQPQHF. The CDR3 DNA reads as TGCAGTGCTCCTCAGGGGGAACGGCATCAGCCCCAGCATTTT.

Remarks on this clonotype: This CDR3 fails to terminate in the conserved phenylalanine or tryptophan, so it likely reflects a read error. The chain links TRBV10-2 to TRBJ1-2, with TRBD1 matching over 8 bases. This CDR3 has 13 residues. Germline lookup yields CDR1 WSHSY and CDR2 SAAADI. The chain's CDR3 is CASSMTGENGYTL. The DNA for the CDR3 is TGTGCCAGCAGTATGACAGGGGAAAATGGCTACACCCTC.

This clonotype has ten or more counts. The chain links TRBV7-2 to TRBJ2-7; D is undetermined. The CDR3 extends over 14 amino acids. CDR1 and CDR2 from the germline V gene are SGHTA and FQGNSA. V was trimmed by 5 bases and J by 4 bases, leaving 15 bases between them. The CDR3 reads CASSQPGYGYEQYF. The CDR3 DNA reads as TGTGCCAGCAGCCAGCCAGGATACGGATACGAGCAGTACTTC.

The V gene is TRBV10-3, the J gene TRBJ1-5; TRBD1 matches at 9 bases. After removal of 7 bases from V and 0 bases from J, the junction contained 10 bases not matched to a gene. The CDR3 totals 17 residues. Germline V gene lookup returns CDR1 ENHRY and CDR2 SYGVKD. As DNA, the CDR3 is TGTGCCATCATTACGGGACAGGGTGGGGATAGCAATCAGCCCCAGCATTTT. Amino acids: CAIITGQGGDSNQPQHF.

The sample holds many counts of this clonotype. V and J are TRBV29-1 and TRBJ2-7; tentative D call: TRBD2 (6 bases). The CDR3 has 16 residues. The V end was cut by 0 bases, the J end by 3 bases, with 18 bases between. Germline CDR1 is SQVTM and CDR2 is ANQGSEA. The CDR3, as DNA: TGCAGCGTTGAAGACCGGGACTCAAAGCAGTTCTACGAGCAGTACTTC. It encodes CSVEDRDSKQFYEQYF.

On this clonotype itself: A much larger clone differs by one base, so this may be a read error. The chain couples TRBV5-1 to TRBJ1-1; unclear D gene. The CDR3 has 14 residues. Germline CDR1 SGHRS, CDR2 YFSETQ. The CDR3 region is CVSSLARTNTEAFF. The CDR3 region has the DNA TGCGTCAGCAGCTTGGCACGGACGAACACTGAAGCTTTCTTT.

This clonotype was observed a handful of times. V and J are TRBV20-1 and TRBJ2-7, with 7 bases lining up with TRBD2. After removal of 2 bases from V and 2 bases from J, the junction contained 3 bases not matched to a gene. Per germline, CDR1 DFQATT and CDR2 SNEGSKA (reference sequence). There are 13 residues in the CDR3. CDR3 sequence: CSARTSETYEQYF. In DNA form, the CDR3 reads TGCAGTGCTAGAACTAGCGAGACCTACGAGCAGTACTTC.

This clonotype occurred many times. CDR3 residues: CASSYPRQGRNQPQHF. Written as DNA, the CDR3 is TGTGCCAGCAGTTACCCAAGACAGGGTCGCAATCAGCCCCAGCATTTT. The chain links TRBV6-6 to TRBJ1-5; 7 bases fit TRBD1. Trimming took 2 bases from V and 2 from J; bases not matched to a gene: 6. This CDR3 spans 16 amino acids. Germline values: CDR1 MNHNY, CDR2 SVGAGI (reference sequence).

This clonotype appeared many times. The chain couples TRBV4-1 to TRBJ2-7; perhaps TRBD2 as D (5 bases). CDR1 is MGHRA and CDR2 is YSYEKL in the germline V gene. The V and J ends lost 4 bases and 1 base respectively, with 14 bases between them. This CDR3 is built from 15 residues. CDR3 in DNA: TGCGCCAGCAGCCTTGGGAGTTCCGGATCCTACGAGCAGTACTTC. Its translation is CASSLGSSGSYEQYF.

CDR3 nucleotides: TGTGCCAGCAGCCGCTACTCTGGAAACACCATATATTTT. This sequence encodes CASSRYSGNTIYF. V usage is TRBV7-2 and J usage is TRBJ1-3; D remains unclear. This CDR3 contains 13 residues. V was cut by 5 bases and J by 0 bases, with 5 bases left in between. Germline V CDR1 and CDR2: SGHTA, FQGNSA.

This clonotype was recorded at least ten times. The chain employs TRBV4-2 and TRBJ1-1, with TRBD1 matching 8 bases. The CDR3 has 14 amino acids. Trimming removed 2 bases from V and 5 bases from J; junction bases left unmatched: 4. Germline V gene sequence: CDR1 LGHNA, CDR2 YNFKEQ. The CDR3 spells CASSQRDRWTEAFF. The DNA for the CDR3 is TGTGCCAGCAGCCAACGGGACAGGTGGACTGAAGCTTTCTTT.

J is TRBJ1-5 and V is TRBV4-1; unclear D gene. V was shortened by 0 bases and J by 7 bases, with 10 bases between the two germline ends. The CDR3 runs to 14 residues. CDR1 and CDR2 from the germline V gene are MGHRA and YSYEKL. This chain's CDR3 is CASSQDLLLQPQHF. CDR3 sequence (DNA): TGCGCCAGCAGCCAAGATCTCCTGCTCCAGCCCCAGCATTTT.

This clonotype was seen ten or more times. This chain connects TRBV10-3 to TRBJ2-7; D possibly corresponds to TRBD1 (8 bases). The V end lost 5 bases, the J end lost 3 bases, and 14 bases lay between the germline ends. Germline V lookup: CDR1 ENHRY, CDR2 SYGVKD. The CDR3 consists of 14 residues. As DNA, the CDR3 is TGTGCCATCAGTTCGGACAGGGAGGGCTACGAGCAGTACTTC. Translated: CAISSDREGYEQYF.

This clonotype was seen repeatedly, ten times or more. The chain combines TRBV7-8 with TRBJ1-1, with D unresolved. CDR1 is SGHVS, CDR2 FQNEAQ, per germline. There are 12 residues in the CDR3. The V end was cut by 5 bases, the J end by 10 bases, with 14 bases between. The CDR3 coding sequence is TGTGCCAGCAGCCCCGATTCGGTAGGAGCTTTCTTT. It encodes CASSPDSVGAFF. Variable domain in full (rest from reference TRBV7-8 and TRBJ1-1): GAGVSQSPRYKVAKRGQDVALRCDPISGHVSLFWYQQALGQGPEFLTYFQNEAQLDKSGLPSDRFFAERPEGSVSTLKIQRTQQEDSAVYLCASSPDSVGAFFGQGTRLTVV.

There are many counts of this clonotype. This chain connects TRBV19 to TRBJ1-5; D call uncertain. Germline V CDR1 and CDR2: LNHDA, SQIVND (reference sequence). Trimming stripped 6 bases from V and 0 bases from J, with 12 bases between. CDR3 length: 15 residues. CDR3 protein: CASRLMGFSNQPQHF. The CDR3 coding sequence is TGTGCCAGTAGATTAATGGGCTTTAGCAATCAGCCCCAGCATTTT. Combining the CDR3 with reference TRBV19 and TRBJ1-5 gives the whole variable domain DGGITQSPKYLFRKEGQNVTLSCEQNLNHDAMYWYRQDPGQGLRLIYYSQIVNDFQKGDIAEGYSVSREKKESFPLTVTSAQKNPTAFYLCASRLMGFSNQPQHFGDGTRLSIL.

The chain joins TRBV7-9 to TRBJ2-5; 9 nucleotides align to TRBD1. Germline V gene sequence: CDR1 SEHNR, CDR2 FQNEAQ (reference sequence). The CDR3 totals 15 residues. With 5 bases clipped from V and 5 bases from J, the junction kept 9 bases outside the gene matches. CDR3 region: CASSRTGGLRETQYF. Here the CDR3 DNA reads TGTGCCAGCAGCAGAACAGGGGGCTTAAGGGAGACCCAGTACTTC.

This clonotype came up a few times. The junction departs from the called germline gene at one end, perhaps through a read error. The gene calls are TRBV6-2 or TRBV6-3 and TRBJ2-7; 7 bases align to TRBD1. The CDR3 is 11 residues long. Germline V lookup: CDR1 MNHEY, CDR2 SVGEGT. CDR3 sequence reads: CASSRQGPPHF. For the CDR3, the DNA is TGTGCCAGCAGTCGACAGGGCCCTCCGCACTTC.

This clonotype came up many times. V usage is TRBV19 and J usage is TRBJ1-2; 11 bases agree with TRBD1. CDR3 length: 12 residues. The V gene end was trimmed by 10 bases and the J gene end by 8 bases; junction bases not matched to a gene: 6. The germline gives CDR1 LNHDA, CDR2 SQIVND (reference sequence). CDR3 DNA sequence: TGTGCCACCGGACAGGGGGCGAGGGGCTACACCTTC. This codes for CATGQGARGYTF.

This clonotype was detected ten times or more. The rearrangement links TRBV24-1 to TRBJ2-7, with D possibly matching TRBD1 (6 bases). CDR1 and CDR2 from the germline V gene are KGHDR and SFDVKD. The CDR3 consists of 12 residues. With 5 bases removed from V and 5 bases from J, the gap between germline ends came to 9 bases. Here the CDR3 DNA reads TGTGCCACCAGTGGTCACAGGGACGAGCAGTACTTC. The encoded protein is CATSGHRDEQYF.

The sample holds many counts of this clonotype. V usage is TRBV7-9 and J usage is TRBJ1-1, with TRBD1 matching 7 bases. The CDR3 covers 16 residues. V trimming: 5 bases; J trimming: 0 bases; junction bases outside the gene matches: 9. CDR1 and CDR2 from the germline V gene are SEHNR and FQNEAQ (reference sequence). Written as DNA, the CDR3 is TGTGCCAGCAGCACAACATACAGGGGAATGAACACTGAAGCTTTCTTT. Residues: CASSTTYRGMNTEAFF. The full variable domain, in which reference TRBV7-9 and TRBJ1-1 provide the parts outside the CDR3, is DTGVSQNPRHKITKRGQNVTFRCDPISEHNRLYWYRQTLGQGPEFLTYFQNEAQLEKSRLLSDRFSAERPKGSFSTLEIQRTEQGDSAMYLCASSTTYRGMNTEAFFGQGTRLTVV.

A remark on this clonotype: A read error is possible here, since a much larger clone lies one base away. The chain employs TRBV7-3 and TRBJ2-7, with D perhaps assigned TRBD1 or TRBD2 (5 bases each). CDR3 size: 14 residues. The ends were cut back, 5 bases at V and 3 bases at J, with 14 bases in the middle. Germline V CDR1 and CDR2: SGHTA, FQGTGA. CDR3 nucleotide sequence: TGTGCCAGCAGCCCCAGGGACGGATACTACGAGCAGTACTTC. Translation: CASSPRDGYYEQYF.

V is TRBV11-2 and J is TRBJ2-7; a possible D gene is TRBD2 (6 bases). The germline V gene has CDR1 SGHAT and CDR2 FQNNGV. Trimming shortened V by 5 bases and J by 5 bases, and 22 bases separated the two germline ends. The CDR3 consists of 16 residues. CDR3 nucleotide sequence: TGTGCCAGCAGCCTAGTGGCAGTTGCGGGCGGGGACGAGCAGTACTTC. It yields the protein CASSLVAVAGGDEQYF. The full variable domain, completed using reference TRBV11-2 and TRBJ2-7, is EAGVAQSPRYKIIEKRQSVAFWCNPISGHATLYWYQQILGQGPKLLIQFQNNGVVDDSQLPKDRFSAERLKGVDSTLKIQPAKLEDSAVYLCASSLVAVAGGDEQYFGPGTRLTVT.

This clonotype was seen at least ten times. The chain uses TRBV10-2 and TRBJ1-1; D possibly corresponds to TRBD1 (6 bases). V was clipped by 4 bases and J by 3 bases, with 12 bases between them. This CDR3 is built from 14 residues. CDR1 and CDR2 (germline): WSHSY, SAAADI. This CDR3 reads CASSVLRGYTEAFF. DNA of the CDR3: TGCGCCAGCAGTGTACTTAGGGGGTACACTGAAGCTTTCTTT.

This chain links TRBV20-1 with TRBJ1-4; 7 bases match TRBD1. Trimming at V came to 4 bases and at J to 12 bases, leaving 17 bases not matched to a gene. This CDR3 has 15 amino acids. Germline CDR1 is DFQATT and CDR2 is SNEGSKA (reference sequence). This CDR3 is CSATGDSRNRKELFF. The CDR3 DNA follows: TGCAGTGCTACGGGGGACAGCAGAAATAGAAAGGAACTGTTTTTT.

The rearrangement links TRBV20-1 to TRBJ1-5, with D tentatively TRBD1 (5 bases). The CDR3 is made up of 16 amino acids. V was pared by 4 bases and J by 6 bases, with 22 bases between. CDR1 and CDR2 (germline): DFQATT, SNEGSKA (reference sequence). The CDR3 sequence is CSAKSGGSGGTQPQHF. In nucleotides, the CDR3 is TGCAGTGCTAAATCTGGTGGTAGCGGGGGTACTCAGCCCCAGCATTTT.

The V and J genes are TRBV25-1 and TRBJ2-7; TRBD1 matches 9 bases. Germline values: CDR1 MGHDK, CDR2 SYGVNS. The CDR3 spans 16 residues. V lost 5 bases and J lost 4; bases outside the gene matches: 12. CDR3 DNA sequence: TGTGCCAGCAGTTCCGCTACCGGGACAGGGAATTACGAGCAGTACTTC. Translated: CASSSATGTGNYEQYF.

A word on this clonotype: A read error may be the cause here, since a much bigger clone is one base away. The V call is TRBV6-5, the J call TRBJ1-5; unclear D gene. Between the trimmed V and J ends, which lost 4 bases and 4 bases, there was a span of 8 bases. The CDR3 loop spans 13 amino acids. Germline V gene lookup returns CDR1 MNHEY and CDR2 SVGAGI. The CDR3 loop is CASSWRRNQPQHF. The DNA of the CDR3 is TGTGCCAGCAGTTGGAGAAGGAATCAGCCCCAGCATTTT.

This clonotype was observed at least ten times. V usage is TRBV20-1 and J usage is TRBJ2-7, with D uncertain. This CDR3 comprises 13 residues. V lost 6 bases and J lost 3, with 15 bases in between. Germline V gene sequence: CDR1 DFQATT, CDR2 SNEGSKA (reference sequence). CDR3 sequence: CSAEWHEDYEQYF. Written as DNA, the CDR3 is TGCAGTGCGGAGTGGCATGAAGACTACGAGCAGTACTTC.

This clonotype was observed many times. V and J are TRBV5-1 and TRBJ1-2; TRBD1 matches 8 bases. J gave up 7 bases and V 5 bases, and 16 bases lay outside the gene matches. The length of the CDR3 is 16 residues. Germline values: CDR1 SGHRS, CDR2 YFSETQ. The CDR3 here is CASRSGSGQGVVGYTF. The CDR3 DNA reads as TGCGCCAGCAGATCGGGGTCTGGACAGGGCGTGGTTGGCTACACCTTC.